The 14 T cell receptor beta chains in this list originate from one sample, sequenced in a study of PD-L1 blockade in urothelial cancer (dated by TCRdb to about 2017). Libraries were prepared through the immunoSEQ multiplex PCR assay. In TCRdb, the immuneACCESS table is reduced to in-frame sequences with V and J assigned. These tables do not hold every clone; where another copy was compared, an unresolved V gene accounts for under half, and the others remain unexplained. This sample holds 30,000 to 40,000 clones; approximately 93% were observed only once. Roughly 12% of the sample is in the top ten clones. The time point label of this sample denotes: pretreatment peripheral blood. The specimen comprised PBMCs, sampled around atezolizumab (anti-PD-L1) treatment. These receptors came from a woman aged 55-70 years with urothelial cancer.

The gene calls are TRBV9 and TRBJ2-2; a possible D gene is TRBD2 (6 bases). The CDR3 consists of 16 residues. CDR1 SGDLS and CDR2 YYNGEE come from the germline V gene. The V end lost 0 bases, the J end lost 4 bases, and 13 bases lay between the germline ends. The chain's CDR3 is CASSVAPGLTTGELFF. DNA for the CDR3: TGTGCCAGCAGCGTAGCACCGGGACTCACCACCGGGGAGCTGTTTTTT.

The V and J genes are TRBV28 and TRBJ1-5; unclear D gene. Trimming left V 6 bases short and J 4 bases short, with 10 bases between. The CDR3 covers 13 residues. The germline CDR1 and CDR2 sequences are MDHEN and SYDVKM. The CDR3 loop is CASRIDGNQPQHF. DNA of the CDR3: TGTGCCAGCAGGATAGACGGGAATCAGCCCCAGCATTTT. Full variable domain (rest looked up from reference TRBV28 and TRBJ1-5): DVKVTQSSRYLVKRTGEKVFLECVQDMDHENMFWYRQDPGLGLRLIYFSYDVKMKEKGDIPEGYSVSREKKERFSLILESASTNQTSMYLCASRIDGNQPQHFGDGTRLSIL.

The chain has TRBV7-9 and TRBJ2-3; the match to TRBD1 covers 9 bases. The germline CDR1 and CDR2 sequences are SEHNR and FQNEAQ (reference sequence). The CDR3 covers 15 residues. With 5 bases clipped from V and 3 bases from J, the junction kept 6 bases outside the gene matches. Here the CDR3 DNA reads TGTGCCAGCAGCCCCCGGGACAGGGAAACAGATACGCAGTATTTT. Protein product: CASSPRDRETDTQYF.

V is TRBV5-6 and J is TRBJ2-7, with 7 bases lining up with TRBD1. The germline CDR1 and CDR2 sequences are SGHDT and YYEEEE. CDR3 size: 14 residues. The ends lost 3 bases at V and 8 bases at J; junction bases unmatched: 11. The CDR3 DNA sequence: TGTGCCAGCAGCTCCGGGACAGTTCCTATGAAGCAGTACTTC. It yields the protein CASSSGTVPMKQYF.

This sequence joins TRBV28 and TRBJ2-1; 13 nucleotides line up with TRBD2. Per germline, CDR1 MDHEN and CDR2 SYDVKM. The CDR3 is made up of 18 amino acids. Trimming removed 2 bases from V and 0 bases from J; junction bases left unmatched: 4. CDR3 region: CASSLGLAGESSYNEQFF. The CDR3 bases are TGTGCCAGCAGTTTAGGACTAGCGGGAGAGAGCTCCTACAATGAGCAGTTCTTC.

This clone was seen just once. The V and J genes are TRBV10-3 and TRBJ2-1; 9 nucleotides agree with TRBD2. This CDR3 region has 12 residues. The V gene end was trimmed by 6 bases and the J gene end by 9 bases; junction bases not matched to a gene: 3. Germline V lookup: CDR1 ENHRY, CDR2 SYGVKD. CDR3 residues: CAIRREGIEQFF. The CDR3 DNA follows: TGTGCCATCAGGCGGGAGGGAATTGAGCAGTTCTTC.

The chain recombines TRBV28 with TRBJ1-2, with 8 positions matching TRBD1. Trimming took 5 bases from V and 8 from J; bases not matched to a gene: 7. Per germline, CDR1 MDHEN and CDR2 SYDVKM. There are 13 residues in the CDR3. The CDR3 reads CASSGDRGRGYTF. CDR3 nucleotide sequence: TGTGCCAGCAGTGGTGACAGGGGCAGGGGCTACACCTTC.

The rearrangement uses TRBV28 and TRBJ2-7; 8 bases fit TRBD1. The CDR3 is 13 residues long. Germline CDR1 MDHEN, CDR2 SYDVKM. The V segment lost 7 bases and the J segment 2 bases; nucleotides outside the gene matches: 4. The CDR3 here is CASTTGGPYEQYF. The DNA of the CDR3 is TGTGCCAGCACAACAGGGGGTCCCTACGAGCAGTACTTC.

This clone has only one observation. The rearrangement links TRBV7-9 to TRBJ1-5; D not certain. Germline assignment: CDR1 SEHNR and CDR2 FQNEAQ (reference sequence). Trimming pared 1 base from V and 4 bases from J, leaving 14 bases between. CDR3 size: 16 residues. The DNA of the CDR3 is TGTGCCAGCAGCTTAGGTACCCCGGGTGGGAATCAGCCCCAGCATTTT. Protein: CASSLGTPGGNQPQHF.

V gene TRBV6-1 combines with J gene TRBJ1-5; perhaps TRBD1 as D (5 bases). Between the trimmed V and J ends, which lost 6 bases and 7 bases, there was a span of 10 bases. There are 12 residues in the CDR3. CDR1 is MNHNS and CDR2 is SASEGT in the germline V gene. The DNA of the CDR3 is TGTGCCAGCAGAGCCCGACAGCAGCCCCAGCATTTT. As protein: CASRARQQPQHF.

The sample holds one count of this clone. The chain couples TRBV11-3 to TRBJ2-2; D might be TRBD1 (6 bases). The CDR3 covers 16 residues. Germline assignment: CDR1 SGHNT and CDR2 YENEEA. V lost 0 bases and J lost 4, with 12 bases in between. CDR3 coding DNA: TGTGCCAGCAGCTTAGAGAACAGGGCGGGCACCGGGGAGCTGTTTTTT. Translation: CASSLENRAGTGELFF.

This chain joins TRBV4-2 and TRBJ2-1; perhaps TRBD1 as D (5 bases). Germline V CDR1 and CDR2: LGHNA, YNFKEQ. V was clipped by 3 bases and J by 0 bases, with 12 bases between them. The CDR3 runs to 16 residues. CDR3 bases: TGTGCCAGCAGCCATGACAGCACCAGCTCCTACAATGAGCAGTTCTTC. Its translation is CASSHDSTSSYNEQFF.

The chain combines TRBV7-2 with TRBJ2-3, with D possibly TRBD2 on 6 matching bases. V was shortened by 1 base and J by 4 bases, with 9 bases between the two germline ends. The CDR3 consists of 14 residues. The germline V gene encodes CDR1 SGHTA and CDR2 FQGNSA. The CDR3 bases are TGTGCCAGCAGCTTAGGGGGAGGCGCAGATACGCAGTATTTT. Amino acid sequence: CASSLGGGADTQYF.

V gene TRBV9 combines with J gene TRBJ2-5, with a weak D call TRBD1 (6 bases). This CDR3 region has 15 residues. Trimming stripped 3 bases from V and 4 bases from J, with 16 bases between. Germline V lookup: CDR1 SGDLS, CDR2 YYNGEE. The CDR3 sequence: CASSAQPQGSETQYF. CDR3 sequence (DNA): TGTGCCAGCAGCGCTCAGCCTCAGGGGTCAGAGACCCAGTACTTC.